This T cell receptor (beta chain) was observed in a study of T-cell reconstitution after alpha-beta-depleted transplantation in children. Unique molecular identifiers were incorporated when the TCRbeta library was constructed. TCRdb independently ran MiXCR on the PCR reads; one entry per CDR3 protein. The data contain 200,000 to 250,000 distinct CDR3 sequences, approximately 10% of them singletons. Overall study findings and caveats: It was surviving recipient T cells and thymic progenitors that gave some patients high TCRbeta diversity at day 60. Alpha-beta T cells present about two months after transplant were reported to originate from several hundred expanded graft clones. By one year post-transplant, T-cell counts and diversity largely arose from T cells that were newly produced.

With regard to this clonotype: Its cognate antigen is unknown.

The source material was PBMCs, sampled before TCRalphabeta/CD19-depleted stem cell transplant. The receptor was derived from a child younger than two with acute myeloid leukemia, due to receive a stem cell transplant.

CDR3 loop: CASSPRGSGSINTQYF. The CDR3 bases are TGTGCCAGCTCACCGAGAGGTAGCGGGAGTATAAATACGCAGTATTTT. The rearrangement uses TRBV18 and TRBJ2-3; 9 bases are a match to TRBD2. After removal of 3 bases from V and 7 bases from J, the junction contained 11 bases not matched to a gene. The CDR3 has 16 residues. Germline V lookup: CDR1 KGHSH, CDR2 LQKENI.